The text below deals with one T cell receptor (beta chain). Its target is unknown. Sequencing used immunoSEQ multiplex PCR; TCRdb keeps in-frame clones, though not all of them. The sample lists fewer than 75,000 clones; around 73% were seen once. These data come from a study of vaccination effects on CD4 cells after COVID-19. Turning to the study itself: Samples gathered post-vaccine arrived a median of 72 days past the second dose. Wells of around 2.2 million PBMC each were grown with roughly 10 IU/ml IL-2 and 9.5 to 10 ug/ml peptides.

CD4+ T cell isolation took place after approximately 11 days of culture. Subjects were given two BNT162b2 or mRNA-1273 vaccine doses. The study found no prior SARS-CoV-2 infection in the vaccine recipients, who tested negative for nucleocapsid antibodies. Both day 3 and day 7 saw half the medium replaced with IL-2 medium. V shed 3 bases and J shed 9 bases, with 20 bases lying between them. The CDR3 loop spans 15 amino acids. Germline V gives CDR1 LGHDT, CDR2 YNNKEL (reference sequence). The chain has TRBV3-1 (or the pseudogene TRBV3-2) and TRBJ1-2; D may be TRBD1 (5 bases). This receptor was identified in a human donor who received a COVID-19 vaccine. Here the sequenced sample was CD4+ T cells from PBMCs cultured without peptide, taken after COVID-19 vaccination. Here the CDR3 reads CASSHGWDEASSYTF. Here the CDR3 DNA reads TGTGCCAGCAGCCATGGTTGGGACGAGGCCTCGAGCTACACCTTC.